This TCR beta chain was documented in a study of cytomegalovirus exposure and HLA in healthy donors. Study findings and constraints: Accurate prediction of HLA-A and HLA-B alleles (for most subjects) was reportedly achieved from TCR beta sequences. The majority of CMV-associated TCR beta chains were reported as apparently HLA-restricted in a later analysis.

The PCR contained 60 Vbeta and 13 Jbeta primers. Sequencing used immunoSEQ multiplex PCR; TCRdb keeps in-frame clones, though not all of them. The sample carries about 170,000 clones, 77% recorded once. On this clone itself: Its target is unknown.

This CDR3 contains 15 residues. Germline V CDR1 and CDR2: KGHSH, LQKENI. The V end was cut by 6 bases, the J end by 1 base, with 15 bases between. Sequencing was performed on PBMCs. The V gene is TRBV18, the J gene TRBJ1-1, with a possible D match to TRBD1 (6 bases). The clonotype comes from a woman younger than 45 in good health and CMV-seropositive. The CDR3 here is CASSPRTAANTEAFF. The CDR3 DNA follows: TGTGCCAGCTCTCCAAGGACAGCCGCGAACACTGAAGCTTTCTTT.